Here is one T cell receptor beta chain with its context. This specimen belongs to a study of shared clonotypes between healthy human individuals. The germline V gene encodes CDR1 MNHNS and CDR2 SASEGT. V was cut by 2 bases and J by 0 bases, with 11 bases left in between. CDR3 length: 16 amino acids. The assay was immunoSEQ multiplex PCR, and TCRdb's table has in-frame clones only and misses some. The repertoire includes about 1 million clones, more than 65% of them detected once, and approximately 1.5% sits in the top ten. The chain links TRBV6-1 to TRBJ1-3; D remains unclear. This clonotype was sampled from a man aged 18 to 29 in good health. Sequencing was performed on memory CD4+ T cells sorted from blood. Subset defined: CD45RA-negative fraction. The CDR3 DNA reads TGTGCCAGCAGTGAAAGTCCAGGTTCCTCTGGAAACACCATATATTTT. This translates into CASSESPGSSGNTIYF.